The rows below give T cell receptor beta chains drawn from one sample of a study of OX40 agonist ivuxolimab in advanced cancers. Repertoires were generated with immunoSEQ multiplex PCR, while TCRdb's copy carries only in-frame clones and drops some. Among about 30,000 clones listed, 65% to 80% were seen once. The sequences come from CD4+ or CD8+ T cells sorted from blood, collected in a trial of the OX40 agonist ivuxolimab. The receptors were gathered from an adult with an advanced solid tumor such as melanoma, head and neck, liver or kidney cancer. The CDR3 runs from the conserved cysteine through the conserved F or W. D genes are given only for firm matches. Rows give clone size only sometimes, using once, few, many, or a class for an expanded clone.

d_call j_call clone_size v_call cdr3_nt cdr3_aa
NA TRBJ1-3 NA TRBV4-1 TGCGCCAGCAGCCCCCGACAGGCGAACACACCTTACTCTGGAAACACCATATATTTT CASSPRQANTPYSGNTIYF
NA TRBJ2-7 few TRBV4-1 TGCGCCAGCAGCCAAGATAATGGCGGGTACGAGCAGTACTTC CASSQDNGGYEQYF
NA TRBJ2-7 NA TRBV30 TGTGCCTGGAGTGTAGTGATAGGGGGCTACGAGCAGTACTTC CAWSVVIGGYEQYF
TRBD1 TRBJ2-7 NA TRBV29-1 TGCAGCGTTGAAGTGGGTGGGACGACAGGGGGGACTTACGAGCAGTACTTC CSVEVGGTTGGTYEQYF
TRBD1 TRBJ2-1 NA TRBV7-6 TGTGCCAGCAGCTTAAGACAGGGGGTGTACAATGAGCAGTTCTTC CASSLRQGVYNEQFF
TRBD2 TRBJ2-1 NA TRBV5-6 TGTGCCAGCGGACGGACTAGCTCCTACAATGAGCAGTTCTTC CASGRTSSYNEQFF
NA TRBJ2-5 NA TRBV6-5 TGTGCCAGCAGGGTCGGGGCAAACTACCAAGAGACCCAGTACTTC CASRVGANYQETQYF
TRBD2 TRBJ2-7 NA TRBV10-3 TGTGCCATCAGTGGCCCGACTAGCGGGGGATTCTCCTACGAGCAGTACTTC CAISGPTSGGFSYEQYF
TRBD1 TRBJ2-7 once TRBV5-6 TGTGCCAGCAGCCTCCGGGACAGGGCCTACGAGCAGTACTTC CASSLRDRAYEQYF
TRBD1 TRBJ1-4 NA TRBV6-6 TGTGCCAGCAAATTACAGGGGCGGGATGAAAAACTGTTTTTT CASKLQGRDEKLFF
NA TRBJ2-5 NA TRBV7-6 TGTGCCAGCAGCTTCATTAGCGAGGGTTACCAAGAGACCCAGTACTTC CASSFISEGYQETQYF
NA TRBJ2-7 NA TRBV28 TGTGCCAGCCGGGGCTACGGGCATGACGAGCAGTACTTC CASRGYGHDEQYF
TRBD2 TRBJ2-7 NA TRBV9 TGTGCCAGCAGCGCCGGGGGGACGGAAAGCGAGCAGTACTTC CASSAGGTESEQYF
NA TRBJ2-3 NA TRBV7-2 TGTGCCAGCAGCTTATGGCGGGGTATGACAGATACGCAGTATTTT CASSLWRGMTDTQYF
NA TRBJ2-1 NA TRBV7-2 TGTGCCAGCAGCTTAGTTCCTTACAATGAGCAGTTCTTC CASSLVPYNEQFF
TRBD1 TRBJ2-7 NA TRBV5-1 TGCGCCAGCAGCTTTGGTGGACAGGGAACGGAGCAGTACTTC CASSFGGQGTEQYF
TRBD1 TRBJ2-7 NA TRBV5-4 TGTGCCAGCAGCATCGGGACAGACTACGAGCAGTACTTC CASSIGTDYEQYF
TRBD1 TRBJ1-1 NA TRBV28 TGTGCCAGCAGTCTTGGGACAGGACCTAACACTGAAGCTTTCTTT CASSLGTGPNTEAFF
NA TRBJ2-5 NA TRBV21-1 TGTGCCAGCAGCAAAAAGACATTTGGGCAGACCCAGTACTTC CASSKKTFGQTQYF
NA TRBJ2-1 NA TRBV7-9 TGTGCCAGCAGCTTACCTCCCGGGACCGAGCAGTTCTTC CASSLPPGTEQFF
NA TRBJ1-1 NA TRBV12-2 TGTGCAAGTCGCTTACCTTCGGCAGATCCCAGGGAGGCCACTGAAGCTTTCTTT CASRLPSADPREATEAFF
NA TRBJ2-7 once TRBV7-9 TGTGCCAGCAGCCAGGGGACCGTCGAGCAGTACTTC CASSQGTVEQYF
NA TRBJ2-5 NA TRBV10-3 TGTGCCATCAGTGATTATCCAGCTGGGGGGCAAGAGACCCAGTACTTC CAISDYPAGGQETQYF
TRBD2 TRBJ2-7 once TRBV5-1 TGCGCCAGCAGCTTCACTAGCGGGTACGAGCAGTACTTC CASSFTSGYEQYF
NA TRBJ1-1 NA TRBV9 TGTGCCAGCAGCGTAGCTACAGGGACCATGAACACTGAAGCTTTCTTT CASSVATGTMNTEAFF
TRBD2 TRBJ2-5 NA TRBV9 TGTGCCAGCAGCGTAGCTAGCGGGCTCGAGACCCAGTACTTC CASSVASGLETQYF
NA TRBJ2-7 few TRBV9 TGTGCCAGCAGCGTAGAACAACTACCAGGTAGCGAGCAGTACTTC CASSVEQLPGSEQYF
NA TRBJ1-5 NA TRBV4-1 TGCGCCAGCAGCCAAGCTCGCAGCCTTAGCAATCAGCCCCAGCATTTT CASSQARSLSNQPQHF
NA TRBJ2-1 NA TRBV30 TGTGCCTGGATTCCCCGGGCGGGGCGACTGGAGCAGTTCTTC CAWIPRAGRLEQFF
NA TRBJ1-1 NA TRBV28 TGTGCCAGCAGTCCTGACCACGAAGCTTTCTTT CASSPDHEAFF
NA TRBJ1-5 NA TRBV21-1 TGTGCCAGCAGCAACCGGGACACCAGCAATCAGCCCCAGCATTTT CASSNRDTSNQPQHF
TRBD2 TRBJ2-5 few TRBV4-1 TGCGCCAGCAGGGGACACCCAGCGGGAGTTTTATGGGAGACCCAGTACTTC CASRGHPAGVLWETQYF
TRBD2 TRBJ2-1 NA TRBV5-6 TGTGCCAGCAGCTTCGGGACTAGCAATGAGCAGTTCTTC CASSFGTSNEQFF
NA TRBJ1-5 NA TRBV7-6 TGTGCCAGCAGCGAAGGGGTCGGGTCGAATCAGCCCCAGCATTTT CASSEGVGSNQPQHF
TRBD2 TRBJ2-5 NA TRBV28 TGTGCCAGCAGTGGGGTTGGGACTAGCAGAAGTTACCAAGAGACCCAGTACTTC CASSGVGTSRSYQETQYF
NA TRBJ2-3 NA TRBV27 TGTGCCAGCAGTTTATCCCTTTGGGATACGCAGTATTTT CASSLSLWDTQYF
NA TRBJ2-7 NA TRBV9 TGTGCCAGCAAACCCTCAGGGACGTCCCCCTACGAGCAGTACTTC CASKPSGTSPYEQYF
NA TRBJ2-1 NA TRBV7-9 TGTGCCAGCAGGCCGGCCCCCTTCTACAATGAGCAGTTCTTC CASRPAPFYNEQFF
NA TRBJ2-7 NA TRBV11-2 TGTGCCAGCAGCTTAGAGCTGGGGGGTGGGTACGAGCAGTACTTC CASSLELGGGYEQYF
NA TRBJ2-7 once TRBV28 TGTGCCAGCAGTTTATGGGAATACGAGCAGTACTTC CASSLWEYEQYF
NA TRBJ2-7 NA TRBV7-8 TGTGCCAGCAGCCCACTCAGGGGGGCATGGGAGCAGTACTTC CASSPLRGAWEQYF
NA TRBJ2-5 few TRBV25-1 TGTGCCAGCAGTGAAGAAGGGCAGGGTGGCAAGACCCAGTACTTC CASSEEGQGGKTQYF
TRBD2 TRBJ2-1 once TRBV4-1 TGCGCCAGCAGCCAACTAGCGGGGGCCCAATACAATGAGCAGTTCTTC CASSQLAGAQYNEQFF
TRBD2 TRBJ2-1 once TRBV6-6 TGTGCCAGCAGTTACTCGGAGACTAGCGGGGTCGATGAGCAGTTCTTC CASSYSETSGVDEQFF
NA TRBJ2-1 once TRBV13 TGTGCCAGCAGCTCAAGAGCGGATTACAATGAGCAGTTCTTC CASSSRADYNEQFF
NA TRBJ2-2 few TRBV7-6 TGTGCCAGCAGCCCAGGGGAAGGCGGGGAGCTGTTTTTT CASSPGEGGELFF
NA TRBJ1-3 NA TRBV6-5 TGTGCCAGCAGTTCGGGACCGGGACAACGAAACACCATATATTTT CASSSGPGQRNTIYF
NA TRBJ1-5 NA TRBV6-1 TGTGCCAGCAGTGGAGGGACCAATCAGCCCCAGCATTTT CASSGGTNQPQHF
NA TRBJ2-6 few TRBV29-1 TGCAGCGTTGAAGTGGGCAGCCCCTCTGGGGCCAACGTCCTGACTTTC CSVEVGSPSGANVLTF
TRBD2 TRBJ2-7 NA TRBV7-9 TGTGCCAGCAGCTCCCTGTTCGGGACTAGCGGTAACTACTACGAGCAGTACTTC CASSSLFGTSGNYYEQYF
NA TRBJ1-5 NA TRBV28 TGTGCCAGCAGTTTTGGGTATAGCAATCAGCCCCAGCATTTT CASSFGYSNQPQHF
NA TRBJ2-7 NA TRBV4-1 TGCGCCAGCAGCCAAGGGGCCTGGGGCAGTACCTACGAGCAGTACTTC CASSQGAWGSTYEQYF
NA TRBJ2-3 NA TRBV9 TGTGCCAGCAGCGCACCTCCAGGGGCAGATACGCAGTATTTT CASSAPPGADTQYF
TRBD2 TRBJ2-1 NA TRBV27 TGTGCCAGCTCGCGGCTAGCGGACTACTACAATGAGCAGTTCTTC CASSRLADYYNEQFF
NA TRBJ2-7 NA TRBV19 TGTGCCAGTAGTATCGGCTTCGGCTTCGAGCAGTACTTC CASSIGFGFEQYF